Many counts were recorded for the clone carrying this T cell receptor (beta chain). TCRdb recomputed calls from the RT-PCR reads with MiXCR, one row per CDR3 protein. The data show 550,000 to 750,000 distinct CDR3 sequences, 14% seen once. There are 17 residues in the CDR3. Germline-derived CDR1 and CDR2 are ENHRY and SYGVKD. Trimming left V 0 bases short and J 7 bases short, with 22 bases between. The sample was memory CD4+ T cells from blood. This chain joins TRBV10-3 and TRBJ2-7; D might be TRBD2 (5 bases). This receptor was obtained from a female donor in good health, serving as a healthy control. The CDR3, as DNA: TGTGCCATCAGTGAGTCCCCCGTTAGCGTCAAGGCGGCAGAGCAGTACTTC. It is translated as CAISESPVSVKAAEQYF.